These T cell receptor beta chains were read from a single sample in a study of T cell changes during pregnancy in multiple sclerosis. Profiled with immunoSEQ multiplex PCR; TCRdb holds only in-frame clones, not every one. The sample has over 50,000 clones, about 83% seen once. The specimen was peripheral blood from another person, used as feeder cells. Receptors were obtained from a human donor whose cells served as feeder cells for cultures in a pregnancy study. Both conserved end residues are part of each CDR3. A D gene is named only where the DNA matches it firmly. Part of the rows lack a size; the others show once, few, many or a class for expanded clones.

CDR3nt,CDR3aa,abundance,d_gene,j_gene,v_gene
TGTGCCAGCAGCTTAGATCCAGGGAGAGACCAGTACTTC,CASSLDPGRDQYF,.,.,TRBJ2-5,TRBV7-2
TGTGCCAGCAGTGATGACAGGTCAACTAATGAAAAACTGTTTTTT,CASSDDRSTNEKLFF,.,.,TRBJ1-4,TRBV6-1
TGTGCCAGCAGCCCATACGGGACAGGGTCAACCTACGAGCAGTACTTC,CASSPYGTGSTYEQYF,.,TRBD1,TRBJ2-7,TRBV4-2
TGTGCCAGCTCACTTCGCTGGGGCGAGCAGTACTTC,CASSLRWGEQYF,.,.,TRBJ2-7,TRBV18
TGCAGCGTTGAACCAGCGGGATACACAGATACGCAGTATTTT,CSVEPAGYTDTQYF,.,TRBD2,TRBJ2-3,TRBV29-1
TGTGCCAGCAGTTACCTAGGGGGCGCGGGTACTGAAGCTTTCTTT,CASSYLGGAGTEAFF,.,TRBD1,TRBJ1-1,TRBV28
TGTGCCAGCAGCGCCTACAGGGAGGACCAGCCCCAGCATTTT,CASSAYREDQPQHF,.,.,TRBJ1-5,TRBV9
TGTGCCTGGAGTGTACGGGGGACATATAGCAATCAGCCCCAGCATTTT,CAWSVRGTYSNQPQHF,.,.,TRBJ1-5,TRBV30
TGTGCCAGCTCACGAACTAGCGGGGGGAGGAACGAGCAGTACTTC,CASSRTSGGRNEQYF,few,TRBD2,TRBJ2-7,TRBV18
TGTGCCAGCAATACAGGGGGAAGAGGTGGCTACACCTTC,CASNTGGRGGYTF,.,TRBD1,TRBJ1-2,TRBV6-5
TGCGCCAGCAGCTTGAGTGCCGTCAACACTGAAGCTTTCTTT,CASSLSAVNTEAFF,.,.,TRBJ1-1,TRBV5-1
TGTGCCAGCAGTGAAGGACAGGGTACCGCTTATAGCAATCAGCCCCAGCATTTT,CASSEGQGTAYSNQPQHF,.,TRBD1,TRBJ1-5,TRBV6-1
TGCGCCAGCAGTGAGGGGACAGAGAACTCCTACGAGCAGTACTTC,CASSEGTENSYEQYF,.,TRBD1,TRBJ2-7,TRBV10-1
TGTGCCAGCAGCGTCGGGGTGGGGCAACTCTCTGGAAACACCATATATTTT,CASSVGVGQLSGNTIYF,.,.,TRBJ1-3,TRBV5-6
TGTGCCAGCAGTGAAGCGCCAGGGGGTACAGATACGCAGTATTTT,CASSEAPGGTDTQYF,.,TRBD1,TRBJ2-3,TRBV6-1
TGTGCCAGCAGTTACAGGGTTACAGATACGCAGTATTTT,CASSYRVTDTQYF,.,.,TRBJ2-3,TRBV2
TGTGCCAGCAGGGACAGGGGCTTGCGAGGCACAGATACGCAGTATTTT,CASRDRGLRGTDTQYF,once,TRBD1,TRBJ2-3,TRBV28
TGCAGCGTTGTCGGGCTATACAATGAGCAGTTCTTC,CSVVGLYNEQFF,.,.,TRBJ2-1,TRBV29-1
TGTGCCAGCAGCAATACCGGGACAGGTGCCGGGGAGCTGTTTTTT,CASSNTGTGAGELFF,.,.,TRBJ2-2,TRBV21-1
TGTGCCAGCCGGAGGGGCGCTAGCTCCTACAATGAGCAGTTCTTC,CASRRGASSYNEQFF,.,.,TRBJ2-1,TRBV7-9
TGTGCCAGCAGTTACGCGGAAGGGGATCAGCCCCAGCATTTT,CASSYAEGDQPQHF,.,.,TRBJ1-5,TRBV6-5
TGTGCCAGCAGCTTGGACAAGAGCACCGGGGAGCTGTTTTTT,CASSLDKSTGELFF,.,.,TRBJ2-2,TRBV5-4
TGTGCCAGCACCCGCTCGGGGGCGGACTACAATGAGCAGTTCTTC,CASTRSGADYNEQFF,.,.,TRBJ2-1,TRBV7-9
TGCAGCGTTGCCCATACTAGCGGGAGGGCAGAGACCCAGTACTTC,CSVAHTSGRAETQYF,.,TRBD2,TRBJ2-5,TRBV29-1
TGTGCCAGCAGCTTAGCGTTGCTGACAGGGAGACGGCCTGAGCAGTTCTTC,CASSLALLTGRRPEQFF,.,TRBD1,TRBJ2-1,TRBV7-8
TGCGCCAGCAGCCCCGGGTTGTTAGCGGGGTACAATGAGCAGTTCTTC,CASSPGLLAGYNEQFF,.,TRBD2,TRBJ2-1,TRBV4-1
TGTGCCAGCAGTGGGGATCAGGACAGCCCCGACTATGGCTACACCTTC,CASSGDQDSPDYGYTF,few,.,TRBJ1-2,TRBV6-1
TGTGCCTGGAGTGTACGAGGGGTCGGTAATGAAAAACTGTTTTTT,CAWSVRGVGNEKLFF,.,.,TRBJ1-4,TRBV30
TGTGCCTGGAGTCTGGGGAATCAGTACCAAGAGACCCAGTACTTC,CAWSLGNQYQETQYF,.,.,TRBJ2-5,TRBV30
TGTGCCAGCAGTCGGTACCAAGAGACCCAGTACTTC,CASSRYQETQYF,.,.,TRBJ2-5,TRBV6-1
TGTGCCAGCAGCATAGGGACAGGGGGGAATAATGAGCAGTTCTTC,CASSIGTGGNNEQFF,.,TRBD1,TRBJ2-1,TRBV7-3
TGCGCCAGCAGCTTGGGACACCTTAACAATGAGCAGTTCTTC,CASSLGHLNNEQFF,.,.,TRBJ2-1,TRBV5-1
TGCGCCAGCAGCGGGGATCAGGGGGGCACTGAAGCTTTCTTT,CASSGDQGGTEAFF,.,TRBD1,TRBJ1-1,TRBV5-1
TGTGCCAGCTCAGGATACCTTAATTCACCCCTCCACTTT,CASSGYLNSPLHF,.,.,TRBJ1-6,TRBV5-6
TGTGCCAGCAGCGTGGGAGAGGACCCTAATCAGCCCCAGCATTTT,CASSVGEDPNQPQHF,.,.,TRBJ1-5,TRBV9
TGCGCCAGCAGACCCGGGACAGGGAACGGCGAGCAGTACTTC,CASRPGTGNGEQYF,.,TRBD1,TRBJ2-7,TRBV5-1
TGTGCCGTCCTCTCGGGCTCCTACGAGCAGTACTTC,CAVLSGSYEQYF,.,.,TRBJ2-7,TRBV6-6